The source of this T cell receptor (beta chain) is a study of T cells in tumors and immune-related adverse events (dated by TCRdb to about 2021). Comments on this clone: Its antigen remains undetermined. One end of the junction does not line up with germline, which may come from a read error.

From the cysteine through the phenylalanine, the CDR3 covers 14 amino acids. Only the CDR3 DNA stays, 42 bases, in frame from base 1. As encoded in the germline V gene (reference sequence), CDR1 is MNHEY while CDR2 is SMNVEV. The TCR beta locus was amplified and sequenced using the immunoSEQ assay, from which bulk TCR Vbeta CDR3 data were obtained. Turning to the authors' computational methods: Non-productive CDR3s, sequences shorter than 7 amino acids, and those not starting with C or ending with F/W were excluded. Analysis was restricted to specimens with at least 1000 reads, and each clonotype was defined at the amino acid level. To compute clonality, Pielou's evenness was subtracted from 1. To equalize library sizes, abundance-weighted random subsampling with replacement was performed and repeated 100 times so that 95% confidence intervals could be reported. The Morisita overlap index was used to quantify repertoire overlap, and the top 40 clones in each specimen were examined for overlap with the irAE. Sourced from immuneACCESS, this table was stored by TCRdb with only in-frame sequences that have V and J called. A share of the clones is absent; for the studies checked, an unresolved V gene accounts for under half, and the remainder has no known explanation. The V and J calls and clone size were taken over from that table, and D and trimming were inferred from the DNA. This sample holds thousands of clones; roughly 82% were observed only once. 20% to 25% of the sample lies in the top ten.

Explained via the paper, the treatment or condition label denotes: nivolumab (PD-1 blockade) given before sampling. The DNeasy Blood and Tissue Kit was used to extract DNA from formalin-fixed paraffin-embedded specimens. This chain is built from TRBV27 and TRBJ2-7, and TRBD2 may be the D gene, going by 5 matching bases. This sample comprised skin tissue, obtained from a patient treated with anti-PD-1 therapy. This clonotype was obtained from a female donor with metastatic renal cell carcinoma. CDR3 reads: CAGSRGPYSYEQYF. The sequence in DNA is TGTGCCGGCAGTCGAGGGCCATATTCTTACGAGCAGTACTTC.